This T cell receptor beta chain emerged from a study of blood T cell repertoires in COVID-19 (dated by TCRdb to the early 2020s). Describing the broader study: Samples from collaborators originated in the United States, Italy and Spain and spanned both the acute and convalescent phases of COVID-19. The prospective study material was composed of cDNA or gDNA derived from T cells, B-cell-depleted T cells, or PBMCs. Deeply sampled blood TCRbeta repertoires from subjects exposed to, actively infected with, or recovered from COVID-19 were included in the dataset. A freely available public database, intended as a resource for researchers studying the immune response to SARS-CoV-2, is where the repertoires were released. Samples came from the ongoing ImmuneRACE study (first 160 participants) plus 1,254 subjects from 6 global collaborators. Nearly every sample came with metadata listing a de-identified subject ID, COVID-19 status, age in years and sex. HLA class I and class II types, where available, came from metadata supplied by the sample provider rather than from assay-based typing. Overall study outcomes, separate from this receptor: How much clinical and demographic metadata was included differed by source and by participant, and the metadata was provided uncurated.

Concerning this clone itself: Its specific antigen is unknown. No base quality information exists; no much larger clone differs at one position.

TCRbeta CDR3 regions were amplified from genomic DNA by means of the immunoSEQ Assay, a bias-controlled multiplex PCR. Per the source publication's procedure: Within the assay, amplification of reference gene primers was used to estimate how many nucleated cells each sample contained. To quantify the absolute abundance of each unique TCRbeta CDR3 rearrangement, sequence reads were collapsed and filtered. For each sample, productive Simpson clonality was calculated as the square root of Simpson's diversity index over productive rearrangements. TCRdb provides this immuneACCESS table in a form limited to in-frame rearrangements. Some clones are lacking; in checked studies, under half of them reflect an unresolved V gene, and why the rest are absent is not known. For V, J and clone size, that table is used; D and trimming come from the DNA. This sample has around 73,000 clones in its table, and approximately 80% of those were observed once. The top ten clones comprise about 3.8% of the sample.

Each collaborating institution followed its own protocols to collect whole blood in K2EDTA tubes. For TCRbeta analysis, collaborator samples were shipped as frozen whole blood, as isolated PBMCs, or as DNA extracted from either sample type. The material sequenced was peripheral blood. The clonotype comes from an older woman with acute or convalescent COVID-19.

The CDR3 loop reads CASSPGDRVGTDTQYF. The bases read TGTGCCAGCAGCCCCGGAGACAGGGTGGGCACAGATACGCAGTATTTT. The rearranged chain carries TRBV11-3 and TRBJ2-3; TRBD1 aligns with 7 central bases. The germline V gene yields SGHNT for CDR1 and YENEEA for CDR2. The CDR3 measures 16 amino acids from cysteine to phenylalanine. Only CDR3 DNA is held: 48 bases, read in frame from base 1. Trimming takes 5 bases off V and 1 base off J; junction bases not matched to a gene: 9.